This T cell receptor beta chain was captured by sequencing in a study of cytomegalovirus exposure and HLA in healthy donors. Study-wide points: A later analysis revealed that TCR association rates differed between HLA loci, peaking at DRB1 and bottoming out at HLA-C. One cluster of highly shared sequence variants probably arose as a sequencing artifact. Reports indicate that TCR beta sequences accurately predicted the HLA-A and HLA-B alleles of most subjects.

The study ran its PCR with 60 Vbeta and 13 Jbeta primers. This table comes from immunoSEQ multiplex PCR, and its TCRdb copy is limited to in-frame clones, with some not included. The table lists about 150,000 clones, about 70% of them singletons. This clone was recorded only once. Its antigen is unidentified. The CDR3 runs to 12 residues. Trimming cost V 0 bases and J 12 bases, with 9 bases left between them. Looked up from germline, CDR1 is MGHRA and CDR2 is YSYEKL. Unrecorded immune exposures were likely, despite nominal health at sampling. Source material: PBMCs. The chain uses TRBV4-1 and TRBJ2-4; tentative D call: TRBD2 (5 bases). The clonotype comes from a man aged 18 to 35 in good health and CMV-seronegative. CDR3 nucleotides: TGCGCCAGCAGCCAAGATTGGGCGGGTCAGTACTTC. Translating gives CASSQDWAGQYF.